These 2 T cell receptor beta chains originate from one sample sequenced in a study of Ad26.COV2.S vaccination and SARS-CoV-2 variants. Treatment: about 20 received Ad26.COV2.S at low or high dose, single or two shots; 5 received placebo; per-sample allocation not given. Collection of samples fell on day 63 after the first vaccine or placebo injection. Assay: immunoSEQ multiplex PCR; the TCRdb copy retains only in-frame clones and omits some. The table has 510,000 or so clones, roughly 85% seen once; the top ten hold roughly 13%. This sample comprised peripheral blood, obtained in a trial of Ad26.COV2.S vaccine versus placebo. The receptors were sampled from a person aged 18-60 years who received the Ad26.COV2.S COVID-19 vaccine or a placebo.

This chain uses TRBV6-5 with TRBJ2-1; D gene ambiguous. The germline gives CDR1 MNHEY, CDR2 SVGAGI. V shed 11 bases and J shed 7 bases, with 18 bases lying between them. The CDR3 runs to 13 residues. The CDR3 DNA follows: TGTGCCGCCGGAGTAGTGGGCATAAATGAGCAGTTCTTC. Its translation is CAAGVVGINEQFF.

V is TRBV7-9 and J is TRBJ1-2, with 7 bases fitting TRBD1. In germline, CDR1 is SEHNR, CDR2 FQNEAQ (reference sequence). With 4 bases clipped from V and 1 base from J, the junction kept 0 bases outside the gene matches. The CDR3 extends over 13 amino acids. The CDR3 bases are TGTGCCAGCAGCTCAGGGGGTAACTATGGCTACACCTTC. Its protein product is CASSSGGNYGYTF. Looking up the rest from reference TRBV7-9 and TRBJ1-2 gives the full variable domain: DTGVSQNPRHKITKRGQNVTFRCDPISEHNRLYWYRQTLGQGPEFLTYFQNEAQLEKSRLLSDRFSAERPKGSFSTLEIQRTEQGDSAMYLCASSSGGNYGYTFGSGTRLTVV.